This TCR beta chain was sequenced during a study of radiation and T cells in renal cell carcinoma. Study-level information: Nephrectomy followed 15 Gy stereotactic body radiation by 4 weeks. Study conclusions and caveats: In blood, top tumor clones expanded by 2 weeks, shrinking by 4.

Clones were sequenced by immunoSEQ multiplex PCR, and TCRdb holds only the in-frame ones, with some missing. This sample has 20,000 to 25,000 clones, with over 70% found just once. The V gene lost 6 bases and the J gene lost 3 bases, with 24 bases spanning the gap. This CDR3 is built from 17 residues. Per the germline V gene, CDR1 is SEHNR and CDR2 is FQNEAQ (reference sequence). About this clone: What it recognizes is unknown.

The sample's time point: baseline pretreatment blood. Treatment noted: 15 Gy SBRT to primary tumor, nephrectomy 4 weeks later. The V gene is TRBV7-9, the J gene TRBJ2-7, with unresolved D. The material was blood, obtained from a patient whose treatment included radiotherapy and nephrectomy. The clonotype was recovered from a man in his sixties with renal cell carcinoma. CDR3 coding DNA: TGTGCCAGCAGTAAGGCGGTGGGGTTCCAAAGCAACTACGAGCAGTACTTC. This sequence encodes CASSKAVGFQSNYEQYF.